This TCR beta chain is from a study of blood T cell repertoires in COVID-19. Study details: Specimens from acute and convalescent COVID-19 originated in the United States, Italy and Spain. The cDNA or gDNA used as material had been derived from T cells, B-cell-depleted T cells, or PBMCs.

In the authors' workflow: Amplification from reference gene primers served as the basis for estimated nucleated cell counts. Using immunoSEQ multiplex PCR, the repertoire was profiled, and TCRdb retains in-frame clones only, with some absent. The V and J calls and the clone size are those of that table, but D and trimming were determined from the DNA. Of 90,000 to 120,000 clones in the sample, 80% to 85% were seen once. Sequencing was carried out using peripheral blood. The TCR comes from a man aged 70 or older with acute or convalescent COVID-19.

CDR3 DNA sequence: TGTGCCAGCGGCTGGACAGACTACGAGCAGTACTTC. Translated, it gives CASGWTDYEQYF. The chain links TRBV5-6 to TRBJ2-7; maybe TRBD1 (6 bases). The CDR3 spans 12 residues. V was trimmed by 7 bases and J by 3 bases, leaving 11 bases between them. Germline CDR1 SGHDT, CDR2 YYEEEE.